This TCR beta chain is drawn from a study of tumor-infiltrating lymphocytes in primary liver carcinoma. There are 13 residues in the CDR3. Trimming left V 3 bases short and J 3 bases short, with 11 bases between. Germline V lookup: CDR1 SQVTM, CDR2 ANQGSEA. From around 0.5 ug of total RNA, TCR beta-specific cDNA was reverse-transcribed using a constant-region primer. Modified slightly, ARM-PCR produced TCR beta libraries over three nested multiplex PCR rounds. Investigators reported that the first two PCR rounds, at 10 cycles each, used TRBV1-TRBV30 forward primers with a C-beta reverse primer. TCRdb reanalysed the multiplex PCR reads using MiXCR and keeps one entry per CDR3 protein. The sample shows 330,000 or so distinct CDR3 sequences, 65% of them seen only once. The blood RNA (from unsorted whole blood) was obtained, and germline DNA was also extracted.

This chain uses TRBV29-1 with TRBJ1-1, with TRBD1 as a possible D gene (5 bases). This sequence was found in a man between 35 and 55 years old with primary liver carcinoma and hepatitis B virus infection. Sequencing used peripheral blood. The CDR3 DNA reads TGCAGCGTTGACAGGGAGGTGGACACTGAAGCTTTCTTT. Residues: CSVDREVDTEAFF.